The rows below give T cell receptor beta chains drawn from one sample of a study of cytomegalovirus exposure and HLA in healthy donors. Clones were read by immunoSEQ multiplex PCR, and TCRdb kept only the in-frame ones, dropping some. The table shows roughly 330,000 clones, with 75% to 90% occurring only once. The sequenced material came from PBMCs. These receptors were obtained from a woman aged 25 to 39 in good health and CMV-seropositive. Each CDR3 is given with its conserved first and last residue. Each record gives: V gene, clone size, CDR3 length, J gene, D gene, CDR3 DNA, CDR3 protein. A D gene is named only where the DNA matches it firmly. Some rows mark clone size as missing; the rest say once, few, many or name a class of expanded clone.

TRBV5-1	NA	15	TRBJ2-7	TRBD1	TGCGCCAGCAGCACCGGGACAGGGACCCCCTACGAGCAGTACTTC	CASSTGTGTPYEQYF
TRBV28	NA	14	TRBJ1-4	NA	TGTGCCAGCAGTATAACAGGTCGGAATGAAAAACTGTTTTTT	CASSITGRNEKLFF
TRBV28	NA	18	TRBJ2-2	TRBD2	TGTGCCAGCACGTCCGATCTCCCGGGACTAGCAGCAACCGGGGAGCTGTTTTTT	CASTSDLPGLAATGELFF
TRBV11-3	few	12	TRBJ2-2	NA	TGTGCCAGCAGCCAGAACACCGGGGAGCTGTTTTTT	CASSQNTGELFF
TRBV7-2	NA	17	TRBJ2-3	TRBD2	TGTGCCAGCAGCCCACGACTAGCGGGAGAGGTCACAGATACGCAGTATTTT	CASSPRLAGEVTDTQYF
TRBV7-8	NA	17	TRBJ2-1	NA	TGTGCCAGCAGCTTAGTAGGCAGCACTAGCTCCTACAATGAGCAGTTCTTC	CASSLVGSTSSYNEQFF
TRBV7-9	once	14	TRBJ2-7	NA	TGTGCCAGCAGCGAACAGGGACCACCCTACGAGCAGTACTTC	CASSEQGPPYEQYF
TRBV11-3	NA	16	TRBJ2-1	TRBD2	TGTGCCAGCAGCCCTCACGGACTAGCGGGAACCAATGAGCAGTTCTTC	CASSPHGLAGTNEQFF
TRBV29-1	few	12	TRBJ1-3	NA	TGCAGCGTTGTGGGGGACGATTACACCATATATTTT	CSVVGDDYTIYF
TRBV7-9	NA	18	TRBJ2-1	NA	TGTGCCAGCAGCTTAATGGGGGGGGCCCCGGCTGGCTACAATGAGCAGTTCTTC	CASSLMGGAPAGYNEQFF
TRBV7-8	NA	15	TRBJ1-1	NA	TGTGCCAGCAGCTTAGAGTTCGGGGTTAGGACTGAAGCTTTCTTT	CASSLEFGVRTEAFF
TRBV7-3	NA	14	TRBJ2-1	TRBD2	TGTGCCAGCAGCTCACTAGCGGGAGGGAATGAGCAGTTCTTC	CASSSLAGGNEQFF
TRBV19	NA	17	TRBJ2-7	TRBD2	TGTGCCAGTAGTGGAACGATAGGACTAGCGGGGGATTACGAGCAGTACTTC	CASSGTIGLAGDYEQYF
TRBV4-3	NA	14	TRBJ1-1	NA	TGCGCCAGCAGATTAGGAGCGGACGGGTCTGAAGCTTTCTTT	CASRLGADGSEAFF
TRBV2	NA	14	TRBJ2-3	NA	TGTGCCAGCAAGGAACTCAAAAGCACAGATACGCAGTATTTT	CASKELKSTDTQYF
TRBV25-1	NA	14	TRBJ1-2	NA	TGTGCCAGCTCCAGTAGGGCCGTGGAATATGGCTACACCTTC	CASSSRAVEYGYTF
TRBV6-4	NA	16	TRBJ2-1	TRBD2	TGTGCCAGCAGTGGATCTTTGGCGGGGGGGCCGGGTGAGCAGTTCTTC	CASSGSLAGGPGEQFF
TRBV28	NA	14	TRBJ1-5	TRBD1	TGTGCCAGCAGTCCAACAGGGGGCGGACAGCCCCAGCATTTT	CASSPTGGGQPQHF
TRBV6-5	NA	15	TRBJ2-1	NA	TGTGCCAGCAGTTACTCGATCGCAGGGTGGGATGAGCAGTTCTTC	CASSYSIAGWDEQFF
TRBV2	NA	17	TRBJ2-2	TRBD2	TGTGCCAGCAGTGGACTAGCGGACCAACATAGAACCGGGGAGCTGTTTTTT	CASSGLADQHRTGELFF
TRBV2	NA	15	TRBJ2-2	TRBD2	TGTGCCAGCACGGGACTAGCGGGAACCACCGGGGAGCTGTTTTTT	CASTGLAGTTGELFF
TRBV29-1	NA	12	TRBJ1-2	NA	TGCAGCGTGGCGGGACAATGGTATGGCTACACCTTC	CSVAGQWYGYTF
TRBV7-7	NA	13	TRBJ2-7	NA	TGTGCCAGCAGCCTCCGAATCGGATACGAGCAGTACTTC	CASSLRIGYEQYF
TRBV27	once	15	TRBJ2-7	NA	TGTGCCAGCAGTTTTGTTGGGGTTAACGGGTACGAGCAGTACTTC	CASSFVGVNGYEQYF
TRBV20-1	NA	11	TRBJ2-3	NA	TGCAGTGCTAGAGGTGGGGATACGCAGTATTTT	CSARGGDTQYF
TRBV5-6	NA	14	TRBJ2-5	NA	TGTGCCAGCAGCCGTTCAAGGGGTGCGGAGACCCAGTACTTC	CASSRSRGAETQYF
TRBV2	NA	17	TRBJ2-6	TRBD1	TGTGCCAGCAGCCCTCGACAGGGACGAGTTGGGGCCAACGTCCTGACTTTC	CASSPRQGRVGANVLTF
TRBV11-2	NA	15	TRBJ2-3	NA	TGTGCCAGCAGCTTAGGGCCAACAAGCACAGATACGCAGTATTTT	CASSLGPTSTDTQYF
TRBV13	NA	15	TRBJ2-7	NA	TGTGCCAGCAGCCAACCCGACTCCTCAATCATCGATCAGTACTTC	CASSQPDSSIIDQYF
TRBV5-4	NA	14	TRBJ1-2	TRBD1	TGTGCCAGCAGCTCGGGACAGAACCCACATGGCTACACCTTC	CASSSGQNPHGYTF
TRBV5-6	NA	16	TRBJ2-7	NA	TGTGCCAGCAGGCTGAGGTTGGGGACCGCAAACTACGAGCAGTACTTC	CASRLRLGTANYEQYF
TRBV9	NA	16	TRBJ2-7	TRBD2	TGTGCCAGCAGCGTATTAGCGGGAGTAAGCGCAGCCGAGCAGTACTTC	CASSVLAGVSAAEQYF
TRBV30	NA	15	TRBJ2-5	NA	TGTGCCTGGAGTGTACTGGGGTCAAGAAGGGAGACCCAGTACTTC	CAWSVLGSRRETQYF
TRBV30	few	13	TRBJ1-5	TRBD1	TGTGCCTATTCGGGACAGAGCAATCAGCCCCAGCATTTT	CAYSGQSNQPQHF
TRBV10-3	NA	15	TRBJ2-1	TRBD2	TGTGCCATCAGTGAGCGACTAGCGGGAAACAATGAGCAGTTCTTC	CAISERLAGNNEQFF
TRBV27	NA	16	TRBJ2-7	TRBD1	TGTGCCAGCAGTTTCCTGGGACAGGGGGAGAACTACGAGCAGTACTTC	CASSFLGQGENYEQYF
TRBV5-1	NA	15	TRBJ1-4	TRBD1	TGCGCCAGCAGCTTGGAACAGGGGCAAGGCGAAAAACTGTTTTTT	CASSLEQGQGEKLFF
TRBV11-3	NA	14	TRBJ2-1	NA	TGTGCCAGCAGCTTAGCGGTAGGTTACAATGAGCAGTTCTTC	CASSLAVGYNEQFF
TRBV14	NA	16	TRBJ2-7	TRBD1	TGTGCCAGCAGCCAAGCCCCCGGGACAGGCGCCTACGAGCAGTACTTC	CASSQAPGTGAYEQYF
TRBV29-1	NA	15	TRBJ2-7	NA	TGCAGCGCTGAAGATTGGTCAGGGGCAACCTACGAGCAGTACTTC	CSAEDWSGATYEQYF
TRBV5-1	NA	18	TRBJ2-2	TRBD2	TGCGCCAGCAGCTTGGGGCTAGCGGGAGGACCGAACACCGGGGAGCTGTTTTTT	CASSLGLAGGPNTGELFF
TRBV4-3	NA	16	TRBJ2-5	TRBD1	TGCGCCAGCAGCCAAGTAGACAGGGACCCCCGCGGGACCCAGTACTTC	CASSQVDRDPRGTQYF
TRBV18	NA	14	TRBJ2-2	TRBD1	TGTGCCAGCTCAGGACAGGGTGACACCGGGGAGCTGTTTTTT	CASSGQGDTGELFF
TRBV28	NA	15	TRBJ2-7	NA	TGTGCCAGCAGTTTCCGGGCCACCCTCGGCTACGAGCAGTACTTC	CASSFRATLGYEQYF
TRBV4-3	NA	16	TRBJ2-7	TRBD2	TGCGCCAGCAGCCCACGGACTAGCGACTTCTCCTACGAGCAGTACTTC	CASSPRTSDFSYEQYF
TRBV7-9	NA	13	TRBJ1-2	TRBD1	TGTGCCAGCAGCTTAGATGGGACAGAAGGCTACACCTTC	CASSLDGTEGYTF
TRBV9	NA	15	TRBJ2-7	NA	TGTGCCAGCAGCGTATCAGGGGCCCTTTGGAACGAGCAGTACTTC	CASSVSGALWNEQYF
TRBV7-3	NA	14	TRBJ2-7	TRBD1	TGTGCCAGCAGCTCCAACTCGGGACAGGGAGCGCAGTACTTC	CASSSNSGQGAQYF
TRBV6-5	NA	13	TRBJ1-2	NA	TGTGCCAGCAAGTCGGGTATGGACTATGGCTACACCTTC	CASKSGMDYGYTF
TRBV28	NA	13	TRBJ2-7	NA	TGTGCCAGCAGTTTCGAGGGGTCGGGCGAGCAGTACTTC	CASSFEGSGEQYF